This TCR beta chain was observed in a study of Ad26.COV2.S vaccination and SARS-CoV-2 variants. Treatment given: 19 received Ad26.COV2.S at low or high dose, single or two shots; 5 received placebo; per-sample allocation not given. The investigators took samples on day 63 after the first vaccine or placebo injection. About this clone itself: Its antigen is still unknown.

General study findings and limits: The placebo group had lower spike-specific TCR breadth than the vaccine recipients did.

Looked up from germline, CDR1 is MNHEY and CDR2 is SMNVEV (reference sequence). V was trimmed by 3 bases and J by 2 bases, leaving 4 bases between them. The CDR3 loop spans 13 amino acids. This table comes from immunoSEQ multiplex PCR, and its TCRdb copy is limited to in-frame clones, with some not included. The sample includes around 300,000 clones, about 87% of them seen just once. The clonotype comes from a person between 18 and 65 years old who received the Ad26.COV2.S COVID-19 vaccine or a placebo. This chain connects TRBV27 to TRBJ1-4, with D unresolved. The sequencing used peripheral blood, collected in a trial of Ad26.COV2.S vaccine versus placebo. The CDR3 here is CASSLGTNEKLFF. In DNA, the CDR3 is TGTGCCAGCAGTTTGGGGACTAATGAAAAACTGTTTTTT.